The sequence of this T cell receptor beta chain was determined in a study of blood T cells in healthy people across ages. Alongside a J-beta primer mix, a sample-barcoded 5' primer served in a second PCR lasting roughly 7 to 11 cycles. The yield of each sample was at least 3 million CDR3-containing paired-end reads. TCRdb reprocessed the 5' RACE reads with MiXCR, giving one entry per CDR3 protein. The table records about 580,000 distinct CDR3 sequences, 45% to 55% of them present only once. As regards this clonotype: The antigen is not known.

Findings of the study overall: The recorded TCR beta diversity per million T cells decreased in a roughly linear manner with age.

The CDR3 loop spans 13 amino acids. Looked up from germline, CDR1 is MNHEY and CDR2 is SVGEGT. The sample was blood. The receptor comes from a man older than 75 in good health. This sequence joins TRBV6-2 or TRBV6-3 and TRBJ2-1; D unresolved. With the DNA end fitting TRBJ2-7 better, the J assignment may be wrong. CDR3 sequence (DNA): TGTGCCAGCAGTTACAAGAAACACAATGAGCAGTACTTC. Translating it yields CASSYKKHNEQYF.